Listed below are T cell receptor beta chains from one sample, sequenced in a study of cytomegalovirus exposure and HLA in healthy donors. The method was immunoSEQ multiplex PCR; TCRdb's version includes in-frame clones alone and lacks a portion of them. The data contain some 190,000 clones, about four fifths of them singletons. The sequencing sample was made of PBMCs. Receptor source: a female donor in good health and CMV-seronegative. The CDR3 runs from the conserved cysteine through the conserved F or W. D genes are given only for firm matches. Not every row has a clone size; where given, it reads once, few, many or a size class.

d_call | j_call | clone_size | v_call | cdr3_nt | cdr3_aa
TRBD2 | TRBJ2-1 | - | TRBV11-3 | TGTGCCAGCAGCCTTAGCGGGGACTCCTACAATGAGCAGTTCTTC | CASSLSGDSYNEQFF
TRBD1 | TRBJ2-1 | - | TRBV5-4 | TGTGCCAGCAGCGGGGCGGGTAAACAGGGGGGTGAGCAGTTCTTC | CASSGAGKQGGEQFF
TRBD2 | TRBJ2-1 | - | TRBV5-4 | TGTGCCAGCAGCGAGACTAGCGGGGGGCTTCCCCTTTGGAATGAGCAGTTCTTC | CASSETSGGLPLWNEQFF
TRBD2 | TRBJ2-2 | - | TRBV30 | TGTGCCTGGAGTGTTGCGGGGGTCGGGGAGCTGTTTTTT | CAWSVAGVGELFF
- | TRBJ2-6 | - | TRBV5-1 | TGCGCCAGCAGCTTACAATGGAGCTCTGGGGCCAACGTCCTGACTTTC | CASSLQWSSGANVLTF
- | TRBJ1-1 | - | TRBV5-6 | TGTGCCAGCAGCTTGGGGTCCCTACTTGAAGCTTTCTTT | CASSLGSLLEAFF
TRBD1 | TRBJ1-1 | - | TRBV6-1 | TGTGCCAGCAGTGAAAAGGACAGGGGGCTAATGTACACTGAAGCTTTCTTT | CASSEKDRGLMYTEAFF
TRBD2 | TRBJ2-7 | few | TRBV27 | TGTGCCAGCAGTTCCGAACCCGGGGGGTACGAGCAGTACTTC | CASSSEPGGYEQYF
- | TRBJ2-5 | once | TRBV4-3 | TGCGCCAGCAGCCTAGCTCGAGGGGGGGCAGGAGGAGAGACCCAGTACTTC | CASSLARGGAGGETQYF
TRBD1 | TRBJ2-3 | - | TRBV9 | TGTGCCAGCAGCGTAATGGGACAGGGGGCAGATACGCAGTATTTT | CASSVMGQGADTQYF
- | TRBJ1-1 | - | TRBV9 | TGTGCCAGCAGCGTACTAACAGGGCTGAACACTGAAGCTTTCTTT | CASSVLTGLNTEAFF
TRBD1 | TRBJ2-1 | - | TRBV10-3 | TGTGCCATCAGCCGGGACAGCATGAACAATGAGCAGTTCTTC | CAISRDSMNNEQFF
- | TRBJ2-5 | - | TRBV11-2 | TGTGCCAGCAGCTTGAGCCTGGGCAGGGAGACCCAGTACTTC | CASSLSLGRETQYF
TRBD1 | TRBJ2-5 | once | TRBV7-3 | TGTGCCAGCAGCCGGGACAGTGTCCAAGAGACCCAGTACTTC | CASSRDSVQETQYF
- | TRBJ2-7 | - | TRBV4-2 | TGTGCCAGCAGCCTTGGGTCGGGTCAAAACGAGCAGTACTTC | CASSLGSGQNEQYF
- | TRBJ2-7 | once | TRBV5-1 | TGCGCCAGCAGCTTGGAGGACTTAGACTACGAGCAGTACTTC | CASSLEDLDYEQYF
- | TRBJ2-1 | - | TRBV6-1 | TGTGCCAGCAGTGAAGTGGAGAGCTCCTACAATGAGCAGTTCTTC | CASSEVESSYNEQFF
- | TRBJ2-3 | - | TRBV28 | TGTGCCAGCAGTTTATCCCTGGGCTTCACAGATACGCAGTATTTT | CASSLSLGFTDTQYF
- | TRBJ1-2 | - | TRBV6-5 | TGTGCCAGCAGTTACTCGTGGCAGGGAATGGACGGCTACACCTTC | CASSYSWQGMDGYTF
TRBD2 | TRBJ2-7 | - | TRBV29-1 | TGCAGCGTGGCTGGGACTAGCGGCAGTTCCTACGAGCAGTACTTC | CSVAGTSGSSYEQYF
- | TRBJ2-3 | - | TRBV28 | TGTGCCAGCAGTCCGTTGGATACGCAGTATTTT | CASSPLDTQYF
TRBD1 | TRBJ1-2 | - | TRBV9 | TGTGCCAGCAGCGTAGAGGCAGGGGGGTTGGATGGCTACACCTTC | CASSVEAGGLDGYTF
TRBD2 | TRBJ2-1 | - | TRBV2 | TGTGCCACCCAAGCGGGGGGCTACAATGAGCAGTTCTTC | CATQAGGYNEQFF
TRBD1 | TRBJ2-7 | - | TRBV9 | TGTGCCAGCAGCTTGGGACAGGCACGTTCCTACGAGCAGTACTTC | CASSLGQARSYEQYF
TRBD2 | TRBJ2-7 | - | TRBV27 | TGTGCCAGCAGGGTAGCGGGAGGGCATAATACCTACGAGCAGTACTTC | CASRVAGGHNTYEQYF
TRBD1 | TRBJ1-2 | once | TRBV5-1 | TGCGCCAGCAGCTTGGAGGCCAGGGGGAACTATGGCTACACCTTC | CASSLEARGNYGYTF